This T cell receptor (beta chain) was retrieved from a study of blood T cell repertoires in COVID-19. Study overall: The study drew acute and convalescent COVID-19 samples from the United States, Italy and Spain. Sources were T cells, B-cell-depleted T cells, or PBMCs; the material itself was cDNA or gDNA.

As handled by the study authors: Nucleated cell counts were estimated from reference gene primer amplification. Method: immunoSEQ multiplex PCR; TCRdb's copy keeps in-frame clones and lacks some. V and J calls and clone size follow that table, whereas D and trimming were derived from the DNA. The sample consists of fewer than 250,000 clones, over 70% of them appearing once. V was cut by 4 bases and J by 5 bases, with 15 bases left in between. The CDR3 runs 14 residues. Germline loops: CDR1 SGDLS, CDR2 YYNGEE. Sequenced input: peripheral blood. This sequence joins TRBV9 and TRBJ2-5, with D maybe TRBD2 (6 bases). The clonotype was recovered from a woman aged 50 to 60 with acute or convalescent COVID-19. The DNA for the CDR3 is TGTGCCAGCAGCCAGGACCTGCGGGACGAGACCCAGTACTTC. This gives the protein CASSQDLRDETQYF.